This entry lists 23 T cell receptor beta chains sequenced from one sample in a study of CD8+ T cells in alopecia areata. cDNA reverse transcribed from extracted RNA served as the sequencing template. Assay: immunoSEQ multiplex PCR; the TCRdb copy retains only in-frame clones and omits some. Counted here are about 200,000 clones, 45% to 70% occurring once; the ten biggest clones make up over 4%. The sample was CD8+ T cells sorted from blood. The receptor source for this set is a human donor in good health.

The chain employs TRBV5-1 and TRBJ2-5; a weak D match, TRBD2 (5 bases). Trimming took off 0 bases at V and 6 bases at J, with 15 bases between the two ends. CDR1 is SGHRS, CDR2 YFSETQ, per germline. CDR3 length: 15 residues. Written as DNA, the CDR3 is TGCGCCAGCAGCTTGGGTTGGAGGACGGGGAAGACCCAGTACTTC. It is translated as CASSLGWRTGKTQYF.

This clone was observed a handful of times. This chain connects TRBV23-1 to TRBJ2-7; no definite D call. TRBV23-1 is designated an ORF whose function remains uncertain. This CDR3 spans 14 amino acids. The germline V and J ends were trimmed by 0 bases and 0 bases, with 6 bases remaining between them. In nucleotides, the CDR3 is TGCGCCAGCAGTCAATCGGCAGACTCCTACGAGCAGTACTTC. Protein sequence: CASSQSADSYEQYF.

This clone was found a few times. The J gene is TRBJ1-1, the V gene TRBV7-9, with D perhaps TRBD1 (5 bases). The germline V gene has CDR1 SEHNR and CDR2 FQNEAQ (reference sequence). CDR3 length: 14 amino acids. The V end was cut by 0 bases, the J end by 6 bases, with 11 bases between. The DNA of the CDR3 is TGTGCCAGCAGCTTAGCGGAGTGGGGACCTGAAGCTTTCTTT. This codes for CASSLAEWGPEAFF.

V gene TRBV19 combines with J gene TRBJ1-6; D gene uncertain. The V end was cut by 8 bases, the J end by 8 bases, with 4 bases between. The CDR3 is 10 amino acids. Germline lookup yields CDR1 LNHDA and CDR2 SQIVND (reference sequence). In nucleotides, the CDR3 is TGTGCCAGTGGAGATTCACCCCTCCACTTT. The encoded protein is CASGDSPLHF.

The chain combines TRBV6-5 with TRBJ2-1; D is uncertain. Trimming cost V 6 bases and J 0 bases, with 12 bases left between them. This CDR3 is 15 amino acids long. In germline, CDR1 is MNHEY, CDR2 SVGAGI. CDR3 DNA: TGTGCCAGCAGCCCCCTATTGAGCTCCTACAATGAGCAGTTCTTC. Amino acids: CASSPLLSSYNEQFF.

There are a few counts of this clone. This rearrangement joins TRBV28 to TRBJ1-1, with D hard to call. V was trimmed by 4 bases and J by 1 base, leaving 4 bases between them. This CDR3 is 12 amino acids long. Germline V lookup: CDR1 MDHEN, CDR2 SYDVKM. The CDR3 spells CASSYRNTEAFF. CDR3 in DNA: TGTGCCAGCAGTTACAGGAACACTGAAGCTTTCTTT.

V and J are TRBV4-1 and TRBJ2-1; D remains unclear. The germline V gene has CDR1 MGHRA and CDR2 YSYEKL. This CDR3 comprises 15 residues. V lost 0 bases, J lost 2 bases, and 8 bases lay in between. Written as DNA, the CDR3 is TGCGCCAGCAGCCAAGATCCCCCAACCTACAATGAGCAGTTCTTC. Its protein is CASSQDPPTYNEQFF.

The gene calls are TRBV29-1 and TRBJ2-7; the match to TRBD1 covers 8 bases. The trim removed 7 bases at V and 1 base at J, leaving 9 bases unmatched. The germline V gene has CDR1 SQVTM and CDR2 ANQGSEA. The CDR3 extends over 14 amino acids. The CDR3 DNA reads TGCAGCGCTGGGATTGGACAGGGTTCCTACGAGCAGTACTTC. Translated: CSAGIGQGSYEQYF.

The chain uses TRBV7-9 and TRBJ2-1, with TRBD2 as a possible D gene (6 bases). The CDR3 contains 14 residues. With 4 bases removed from V and 5 bases from J, the gap between germline ends came to 12 bases. Germline V CDR1 and CDR2: SEHNR, FQNEAQ (reference sequence). CDR3 DNA: TGTGCCAGCAGCTCCCCGGGACTTAACAATGAGCAGTTCTTC. Translated, it gives CASSSPGLNNEQFF.

The rearrangement uses TRBV15 and TRBJ2-7, with a tentative D call TRBD2 (6 bases). Looked up from germline, CDR1 is LNHNV and CDR2 is YYDKDF (reference sequence). V gave up 1 base and J gave up 1 base, with 17 bases separating them. The CDR3 consists of 17 residues. The DNA for the CDR3 is TGTGCCACCAGCAGAGTCCCCCCGGGGGATCGGTCCTACGAGCAGTACTTC. Its translation: CATSRVPPGDRSYEQYF.

The chain joins TRBV4-1 to TRBJ2-5, with unresolved D. V was cut by 0 bases and J by 2 bases, with 7 bases left in between. This CDR3 spans 14 amino acids. Germline V CDR1 and CDR2: MGHRA, YSYEKL. CDR3: CASSQDPIQETQYF. The CDR3 nucleotides read TGCGCCAGCAGCCAAGATCCGATTCAAGAGACCCAGTACTTC.

The chain is built from TRBV7-9 and TRBJ2-3; TRBD1 might be the D (6 bases). CDR1 is SEHNR and CDR2 is FQNEAQ in the germline V gene (reference sequence). This CDR3 has 15 residues. Trimming left V 6 bases short and J 0 bases short, with 13 bases between. CDR3 region: CASREDSFSTDTQYF. CDR3 nucleotide sequence: TGTGCCAGCAGAGAGGACAGTTTTAGCACAGATACGCAGTATTTT.

The J gene is TRBJ2-7, the V gene TRBV5-1; no definite D call. V was clipped by 2 bases and J by 5 bases, with 14 bases between them. In germline, CDR1 is SGHRS, CDR2 YFSETQ. This CDR3 spans 14 amino acids. The CDR3 region is CASSFQESANEQYF. DNA of the CDR3: TGCGCCAGCAGCTTTCAGGAAAGTGCCAACGAGCAGTACTTC.

This clone was recorded a few times. The CDR3 loop is CASSPWGTGTFNEQFF. In DNA form, the CDR3 reads TGTGCCAGCAGCCCCTGGGGGACAGGGACCTTCAATGAGCAGTTCTTC. The gene calls are TRBV13 and TRBJ2-1, with 9 bases aligning to TRBD1. The ends lost 5 bases at V and 6 bases at J; junction bases unmatched: 11. This CDR3 spans 16 amino acids. Germline-derived CDR1 and CDR2 are PRHDT and FYEKMQ (reference sequence).

The V and J genes are TRBV14 and TRBJ1-2; TRBD1 matches 9 bases. V gave up 2 bases and J gave up 4 bases; unmatched junction bases: 2. The CDR3 covers 14 residues. Per germline, CDR1 SGHDN and CDR2 FVKESK. The CDR3: CASSQPTGGYGYTF. CDR3 nucleotides: TGTGCCAGCAGCCAACCGACAGGGGGCTATGGCTACACCTTC.

The V gene is TRBV29-1, the J gene TRBJ1-2; no clear D gene. Deletions cut 6 bases from V and 8 bases from J, with 13 bases between. Per the germline V gene, CDR1 is SQVTM and CDR2 is ANQGSEA. The CDR3 has 11 amino acids. The CDR3 coding sequence is TGCAGCGTCCCCTCGCCGGGGGGCTACACCTTC. This encodes CSVPSPGGYTF.

Only a few counts were recorded for this clone. Distinct nucleotide sequences in the sample also encode this CDR3. The rearrangement uses TRBV5-1 and TRBJ1-3; D is undetermined. The CDR3 spans 13 residues. V gave up 5 bases and J gave up 1 base, with 7 bases separating them. Per the germline V gene, CDR1 is SGHRS and CDR2 is YFSETQ. DNA for the CDR3: TGCGCCAGCAGGAGGGAGTCTGGAAACACCATATATTTT. Translation: CASRRESGNTIYF.

A remark on this clone: Other DNA sequences from this sample encode an identical CDR3 as well. The chain uses TRBV18 and TRBJ2-7; 10 nucleotides align to TRBD1. The CDR3 contains 14 residues. Unmatched junction bases numbered 2, after V lost 3 bases and J lost 3 bases. CDR1 and CDR2 from the germline V gene are KGHSH and LQKENI. The CDR3 nucleotides are TGTGCCAGCTCACCCGGGACAGGGGACTACGAGCAGTACTTC. This gives the protein CASSPGTGDYEQYF.

The genes are TRBV23-1 and TRBJ1-6; D ambiguous. TRBV23-1 is sorted into the ORF group, with uncertain function. This CDR3 has 12 amino acids. With 0 bases removed from V and 14 bases from J, the gap between germline ends came to 8 bases. The CDR3 region is CASSQSRPTLHF. The CDR3 DNA follows: TGCGCCAGCAGTCAATCGCGACCGACCCTCCACTTT.

This clone has more than one count but fewer than ten. The genes are TRBV4-1 and TRBJ1-5; TRBD1 matches 10 bases. CDR1 is MGHRA and CDR2 is YSYEKL in the germline V gene. After removal of 4 bases from V and 4 bases from J, the junction contained 4 bases not matched to a gene. The CDR3 is made up of 15 amino acids. CDR3 loop: CASSPGQGQNQPQHF. The CDR3 bases are TGCGCCAGCAGCCCGGGACAGGGGCAGAATCAGCCCCAGCATTTT.

This chain joins TRBV20-1 and TRBJ2-2; D remains ambiguous. V dropped 6 bases and J dropped 11 bases, with 13 bases sitting between them. The CDR3 covers 11 residues. Per germline, CDR1 DFQATT and CDR2 SNEGSKA (reference sequence). Written as DNA, the CDR3 is TGCAGTGCGCCTTGGAAGGGCGAGCTGTTTTTT. Residues: CSAPWKGELFF.

There are a few counts of this clone. The J gene is TRBJ2-6, the V gene TRBV9; D is unresolved. The CDR3 length is 15 residues. Germline lookup yields CDR1 SGDLS and CDR2 YYNGEE. V was pared by 5 bases and J by 3 bases, with 12 bases between. Written as DNA, the CDR3 is TGTGCCAGCAGGCATCTTGGGTTTGGGGCCAACGTCCTGACTTTC. Translating it yields CASRHLGFGANVLTF.

J is TRBJ1-2 and V is TRBV9, with D maybe TRBD1 (5 bases). The germline gives CDR1 SGDLS, CDR2 YYNGEE. The CDR3 covers 13 residues. V shed 3 bases and J shed 8 bases, with 14 bases lying between them. DNA for the CDR3: TGTGCCAGCAGCGAGACAGTCTTATGGGGCTACACCTTC. The encoded protein is CASSETVLWGYTF.